The 30 T cell receptor beta chains presented below share a single source sample, sequenced in a study of T cells after yellow fever vaccination. Each CDR3 protein is one row after TCRdb ran MiXCR on the 5' RACE reads. The sample shows approximately 120,000 distinct CDR3 sequences, more than 6.5% of them seen only once. The sequenced sample was CD4+ T cells sorted from PBMCs, obtained approximately 11 days after the first yellow fever vaccination. The receptor set was obtained from a man between 18 and 29 years old who received the YFV17D yellow fever vaccine.

This clonotype was seen ten or more times. CDR3: CASSWGQTDIQYF. The CDR3 region has the DNA TGTGCCAGCTCCTGGGGACAGACGGACATTCAGTACTTC. The chain recombines TRBV18 with TRBJ2-4; the match to TRBD1 covers 7 bases. The CDR3 is 13 amino acids. Germline assignment: CDR1 KGHSH and CDR2 LQKENI. J gave up 8 bases and V 6 bases, and 7 bases lay outside the gene matches.

This clonotype occurred many times. The genes are TRBV19 and TRBJ2-6, with no clear D. Trimming removed 7 bases at V and 4 bases at J, with 2 bases between. In germline, CDR1 is LNHDA, CDR2 SQIVND (reference sequence). The CDR3 loop spans 11 amino acids. Here the CDR3 DNA reads TGTGCCAGTACCGGGGCCAACGTCCTGACTTTC. Residues: CASTGANVLTF. Full variable domain (missing parts from reference TRBV19 and TRBJ2-6): DGGITQSPKYLFRKEGQNVTLSCEQNLNHDAMYWYRQDPGQGLRLIYYSQIVNDFQKGDIAEGYSVSREKKESFPLTVTSAQKNPTAFYLCASTGANVLTFGAGSRLTVL.

This clonotype has at least ten counts. This sequence joins TRBV5-1 and TRBJ2-3; D is ambiguous. Trimming pared 1 base from V and 4 bases from J, leaving 10 bases between. Germline loops: CDR1 SGHRS, CDR2 YFSETQ. The CDR3 consists of 14 residues. The CDR3 sequence: CASSLLWYSDTQYF. DNA of the CDR3: TGCGCCAGCAGCTTGTTATGGTACTCAGATACGCAGTATTTT.

This clonotype showed up many times. The chain is built from TRBV4-2 and TRBJ2-3, with TRBD2 matching 10 bases. This CDR3 has 19 amino acids. Germline values: CDR1 LGHNA, CDR2 YNFKEQ. V trimming: 4 bases; J trimming: 2 bases; junction bases outside the gene matches: 15. The CDR3 reads CASSPRPSGGRRFTDTQYF. The CDR3 nucleotides are TGTGCCAGCAGCCCCCGCCCTAGCGGGGGACGTCGATTCACAGATACGCAGTATTTT.

At least ten counts were recorded for this clonotype. The CDR3 here is CASSPWPAGQTFEAFF. CDR3 nucleotide sequence: TGTGCCAGCAGCCCTTGGCCGGCAGGGCAGACTTTCGAAGCTTTCTTT. The gene calls are TRBV5-6 and TRBJ1-1, with D perhaps TRBD1 (5 bases). Trimming pared 4 bases from V and 8 bases from J, leaving 24 bases between. Germline CDR1 reads SGHDT; CDR2 reads YYEEEE. CDR3 length: 16 amino acids.

In this sample, this clonotype turned up many times. This chain connects TRBV12-3 or TRBV12-4 to TRBJ1-6; D call uncertain. There are 11 residues in the CDR3. Trimming took off 2 bases at V and 7 bases at J, with 0 bases between the two ends. CDR3 amino acids: CASSLNSPLHF. The DNA of the CDR3 is TGTGCCAGCAGTTTAAATTCACCCCTCCACTTT.

This clonotype was counted at least ten times. This chain links TRBV12-3 or TRBV12-4 with TRBJ2-7; D tentatively fits TRBD1 or TRBD2 (5 bases each). This CDR3 is 11 amino acids long. Trimming shortened V by 5 bases and J by 11 bases, and 13 bases separated the two germline ends. As DNA, the CDR3 is TGTGCCAGCAGTGACCGGGGCAGGGAGTACTTC. This sequence encodes CASSDRGREYF.

This clonotype was recorded at least ten times. The J gene is TRBJ2-3, the V gene TRBV4-3, with D tentatively TRBD2 (5 bases). The CDR3 extends over 15 amino acids. Germline values: CDR1 LGHNA, CDR2 YSLEER. Trimming removed 3 bases at V and 8 bases at J, with 18 bases between. The CDR3 coding sequence is TGCGCCAGCAGCCAGTCAGGCGGGTTCTACGGTACGCAGTATTTT. Translated: CASSQSGGFYGTQYF.

This clonotype showed up many times. The chain uses TRBV18 and TRBJ1-5; the D is unclear. V was clipped by 8 bases and J by 0 bases, with 11 bases between them. This CDR3 region has 14 residues. The germline V gene encodes CDR1 KGHSH and CDR2 LQKENI. For the CDR3, the DNA is TGTGCCAGCGCGCCCGATTATAGCAATCAGCCCCAGCATTTT. Amino acid sequence: CASAPDYSNQPQHF.

This clonotype came up many times. The chain uses TRBV9 and TRBJ2-7; 9 bases align to TRBD2. This CDR3 comprises 14 residues. In germline, CDR1 is SGDLS, CDR2 YYNGEE. V lost 3 bases to trimming and J lost 4 bases; unmatched junction nucleotides: 5. The CDR3 sequence: CASSATSGEYEQYF. CDR3 nucleotides: TGTGCCAGCAGCGCGACTAGCGGAGAGTACGAGCAGTACTTC.

This chain uses TRBV4-2 with TRBJ1-4, with unresolved D. V lost 9 bases, J lost 0 bases, and 11 bases lay in between. Germline V gene sequence: CDR1 LGHNA, CDR2 YNFKEQ. The CDR3 has 14 amino acids. CDR3 nucleotides: TGTGCCAGTGGCCCCATGACAACTAATGAAAAACTGTTTTTT. Its translation is CASGPMTTNEKLFF.

The sample holds many counts of this clonotype. V and J are TRBV10-3 and TRBJ2-5, with a weak D call TRBD1 (5 bases). The length of the CDR3 is 14 residues. The germline V gene has CDR1 ENHRY and CDR2 SYGVKD. The V end was cut by 3 bases, the J end by 0 bases, with 8 bases between. This CDR3 is CAISDRVYQETQYF. Written as DNA, the CDR3 is TGTGCCATCAGTGACAGGGTGTACCAAGAGACCCAGTACTTC.

To note about this clonotype: With a much larger clone just one base away, this may be a read error. V and J are TRBV7-2 and TRBJ2-3; 7 nucleotides align to TRBD2. CDR3 size: 17 residues. CDR1 SGHTA and CDR2 FQGNSA come from the germline V gene. DNA of the CDR3: TGTGCCAACAGCTTAGCTTTAGCGGGCCTTGTTACAGATACGCAGTATTTT. Residues: CANSLALAGLVTDTQYF.

This clonotype was detected ten times or more. This sequence joins TRBV20-1 and TRBJ2-7; D gene uncertain. Per the germline V gene, CDR1 is DFQATT and CDR2 is SNEGSKA (reference sequence). Trimming took off 3 bases at V and 7 bases at J, with 16 bases between the two ends. CDR3 length equals 13 residues. CDR3 in amino acids: CSASSGRIYEQYF. In DNA form, the CDR3 reads TGCAGTGCTAGTTCCGGACGGATCTATGAGCAGTACTTC.

This clonotype was seen repeatedly, ten times or more. The chain carries TRBV6-1 and TRBJ2-7; no clear D gene. Germline loops: CDR1 MNHNS, CDR2 SASEGT. V shed 9 bases and J shed 2 bases, with 17 bases lying between them. The CDR3 sequence is 14 residues long. In nucleotides, the CDR3 is TGTGCCAGTAAATCTTCTAATCCAACCTACGAGCAGTACTTC. It is translated as CASKSSNPTYEQYF.

The V and J genes are TRBV11-2 and TRBJ2-2; unclear D gene. The CDR3 loop spans 14 amino acids. CDR1 and CDR2 from the germline V gene are SGHAT and FQNNGV. V was pared by 2 bases and J by 7 bases, with 11 bases between. Written as DNA, the CDR3 is TGTGCCAGCAGCTTAAATCCCGCAGGCGGGGAGCTGTTTTTT. Its translation is CASSLNPAGGELFF. Filled out from reference TRBV11-2 and TRBJ2-2, the complete variable domain reads EAGVAQSPRYKIIEKRQSVAFWCNPISGHATLYWYQQILGQGPKLLIQFQNNGVVDDSQLPKDRFSAERLKGVDSTLKIQPAKLEDSAVYLCASSLNPAGGELFFGEGSRLTVL.

The sample holds many counts of this clonotype. CDR3 sequence (DNA): TGTGCCAGTAGTGCGACAGGGAACTATGGCTACACCTTC. The encoded protein is CASSATGNYGYTF. The chain combines TRBV19 with TRBJ1-2, with 7 nucleotides matching TRBD1. The V and J ends lost 5 bases and 2 bases, in that order; junction bases with no gene match: 2. CDR3 length: 13 residues. The germline CDR1 and CDR2 sequences are LNHDA and SQIVND (reference sequence).

In this sample, this clonotype turned up many times. The J gene is TRBJ1-3, the V gene TRBV7-6; TRBD1 might be the D (6 bases). Trimming took 7 bases from V and 7 from J, leaving 17 bases between them. The CDR3 contains 14 residues. Germline assignment: CDR1 SGHVS and CDR2 FNYEAQ. The CDR3 sequence is CASTQDRKGNTIYF. The CDR3 bases are TGTGCCAGCACTCAGGACAGAAAAGGGAACACCATATATTTT. Full variable domain (outside the CDR3, taken from reference TRBV7-6 and TRBJ1-3): GAGVSQSPRYKVTKRGQDVALRCDPISGHVSLYWYRQALGQGPEFLTYFNYEAQQDKSGLPNDRFSAERPEGSISTLTIQRTEQRDSAMYRCASTQDRKGNTIYFGEGSWLTVV.

Many counts were recorded for this clonotype. The chain is built from TRBV9 and TRBJ2-6; perhaps TRBD2 as D (5 bases). Germline V gene data show CDR1 as SGDLS and CDR2 as YYNGEE. V was cut by 3 bases and J by 7 bases, with 17 bases left in between. The CDR3 is made up of 16 amino acids. CDR3 sequence (DNA): TGTGCCAGCAGCGGCCGGGAACCACGCTATGCCAACGTCCTGACTTTC. Protein sequence: CASSGREPRYANVLTF.

This clonotype came up many times. The rearrangement links TRBV7-8 to TRBJ1-1; D remains unclear. CDR1 is SGHVS and CDR2 is FQNEAQ in the germline V gene. V lost 4 bases and J 4 bases, leaving 13 bases between the germline ends. The CDR3 is 14 amino acids. The CDR3 sequence is CASSSHRGGTEAFF. The CDR3 DNA follows: TGTGCCAGCAGCTCCCATCGCGGTGGCACTGAAGCTTTCTTT.

The CDR3: CASSPTKRGGPLTITDTQYF. The DNA for the CDR3 is TGTGCCAGCAGCCCAACAAAGCGGGGGGGACCTCTAACAATCACAGATACGCAGTATTTT. The rearrangement uses TRBV5-6 and TRBJ2-3, with TRBD2 identical over 10 bases. Germline CDR1 and CDR2: SGHDT and YYEEEE. The ends lost 4 bases at V and 2 bases at J; junction bases unmatched: 19. The CDR3 is 20 amino acids.

This clonotype was seen repeatedly, ten times or more. An end of the junction differs from the germline gene, which may be a read error. The rearrangement links TRBV12-3 or TRBV12-4 to TRBJ2-5; weak D call: TRBD2 (6 bases). The CDR3 is 13 residues long. The CDR3 sequence: CASSFWGGETQYF. CDR3 DNA: TGCGCCAGCAGCTTTTGGGGAGGAGAGACCCAGTACTTC.

Worth noting for this clonotype: This may come from a read error, since a much larger clone is one base off. V is TRBV10-3 and J is TRBJ2-5; TRBD2 is a possible D gene (7 bases). CDR1 and CDR2 (germline): ENHRY, SYGVKD. The CDR3 consists of 14 residues. The CDR3 is CAISESQGRETQNF. The CDR3 DNA is TGTGCCATCAGTGAGAGTCAGGGGCGGGAGACCCAGAACTTC.

At least ten counts were recorded for this clonotype. The chain couples TRBV7-2 to TRBJ2-2; perhaps TRBD2 as D (6 bases). The V end was cut by 3 bases, the J end by 6 bases, with 11 bases between. Germline lookup yields CDR1 SGHTA and CDR2 FQGNSA. This CDR3 has 14 amino acids. The CDR3 DNA reads as TGTGCCAGCAGCTTCACCACGGGGGCCGGGGAGCTGTTTTTT. This gives the protein CASSFTTGAGELFF.

The chain combines TRBV20-1 with TRBJ2-5; TRBD1 is a possible D gene (5 bases). The CDR3 runs 13 residues. Trimming took 2 bases from V and 1 from J, leaving 8 bases between them. CDR1 and CDR2 (germline): DFQATT, SNEGSKA (reference sequence). Written as DNA, the CDR3 is TGCAGTGCTAGATATAGGGGCCAAGAGACCCAGTACTTC. The encoded protein is CSARYRGQETQYF.

This clonotype was seen ten or more times. This rearrangement joins TRBV7-9 to TRBJ1-2; D unclear. The germline CDR1 and CDR2 sequences are SEHNR and FQNEAQ (reference sequence). Deletions cut 1 base from V and 3 bases from J, with 6 bases between. The CDR3 has 13 amino acids. The CDR3 loop reads CASSLGGDYGYTF. The CDR3 DNA reads TGTGCCAGCAGCTTAGGAGGAGACTATGGCTACACCTTC.

This clonotype was seen repeatedly, ten times or more. The chain couples TRBV6-5 to TRBJ1-3; D is undetermined. This CDR3 is 12 amino acids long. V lost 5 bases to trimming and J lost 0 bases, with 2 bases between them. Germline loops: CDR1 MNHEY, CDR2 SVGAGI. The CDR3 DNA reads TGTGCCAGCAGTCCCTCTGGAAACACCATATATTTT. Translating it yields CASSPSGNTIYF.

V and J are TRBV6-2 or TRBV6-3 and TRBJ2-1, with 12 positions matching TRBD2. CDR3 length equals 17 residues. V lost 5 bases, J lost 5 bases, and 10 bases stayed unmatched. CDR1 and CDR2 from the germline V gene are MNHEY and SVGEGT. The CDR3 here is CASSDGLAGRHDNEQFF. As DNA, the CDR3 is TGTGCCAGCAGTGATGGACTAGCGGGGCGCCACGACAATGAGCAGTTCTTC.

At least ten counts were recorded for this clonotype. The chain is built from TRBV2 and TRBJ2-7; no firm D call. CDR1 and CDR2 from the germline V gene are SNHLY and FYNNEI. V was clipped by 5 bases and J by 3 bases, with 11 bases between them. CDR3 length equals 13 residues. CDR3 sequence reads: CASSLTENYEQYF. CDR3 in DNA: TGTGCCAGCAGTCTTACCGAAAACTACGAGCAGTACTTC.

This sequence joins TRBV5-4 and TRBJ2-2; possibly TRBD2 for D (6 bases). V was clipped by 3 bases and J by 4 bases, with 10 bases between them. Germline assignment: CDR1 SGHNT and CDR2 YYREEE (reference sequence). The CDR3 runs 14 residues. CDR3 in amino acids: CASSWGLTTGELFF. CDR3 DNA: TGTGCCAGCAGCTGGGGACTGACCACCGGGGAGCTGTTTTTT.